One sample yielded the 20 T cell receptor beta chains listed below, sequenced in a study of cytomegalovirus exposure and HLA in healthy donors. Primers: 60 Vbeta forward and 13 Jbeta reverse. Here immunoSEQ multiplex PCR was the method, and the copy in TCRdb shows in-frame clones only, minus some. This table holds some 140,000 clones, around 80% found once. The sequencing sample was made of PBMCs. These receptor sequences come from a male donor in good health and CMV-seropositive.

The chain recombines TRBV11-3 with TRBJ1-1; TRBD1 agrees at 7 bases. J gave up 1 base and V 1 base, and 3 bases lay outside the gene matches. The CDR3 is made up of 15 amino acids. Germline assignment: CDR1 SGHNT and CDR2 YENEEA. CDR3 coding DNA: TGTGCCAGCAGCTTAGGGACAGGACCGAACACTGAAGCTTTCTTT. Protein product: CASSLGTGPNTEAFF.

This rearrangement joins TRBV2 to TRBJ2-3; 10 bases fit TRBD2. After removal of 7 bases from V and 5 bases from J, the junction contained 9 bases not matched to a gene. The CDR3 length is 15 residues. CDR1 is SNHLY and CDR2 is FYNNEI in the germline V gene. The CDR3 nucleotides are TGTGCCAGCATGGGTTGGGTAGCGGGGGGAGATACGCAGTATTTT. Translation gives CASMGWVAGGDTQYF.

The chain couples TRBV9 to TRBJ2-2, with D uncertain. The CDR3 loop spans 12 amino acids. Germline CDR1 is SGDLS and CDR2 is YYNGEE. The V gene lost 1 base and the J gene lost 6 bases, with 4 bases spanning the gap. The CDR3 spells CASSVSPGELFF. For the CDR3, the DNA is TGTGCCAGCAGCGTATCTCCCGGGGAGCTGTTTTTT.

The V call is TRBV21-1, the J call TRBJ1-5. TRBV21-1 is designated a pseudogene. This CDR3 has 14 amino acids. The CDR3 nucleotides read TGTGCCAGCAGCAACCGGGGTTTTAATCAGCCCCAGCATTTT. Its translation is CASSNRGFNQPQHF.

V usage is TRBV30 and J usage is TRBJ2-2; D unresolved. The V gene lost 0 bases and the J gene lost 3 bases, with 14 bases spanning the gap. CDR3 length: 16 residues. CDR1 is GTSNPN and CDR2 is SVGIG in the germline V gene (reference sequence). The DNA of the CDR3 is TGTGCCTGGAGTGTGGGCAGGTCACCACACACCGGGGAGCTGTTTTTT. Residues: CAWSVGRSPHTGELFF.

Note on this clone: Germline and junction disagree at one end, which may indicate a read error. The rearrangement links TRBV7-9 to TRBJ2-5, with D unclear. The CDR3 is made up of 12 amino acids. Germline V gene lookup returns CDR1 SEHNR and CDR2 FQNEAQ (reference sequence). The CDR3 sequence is CSSSSEKETQYF. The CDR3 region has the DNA TGTTCCAGCAGCTCGGAGAAAGAGACCCAGTACTTC. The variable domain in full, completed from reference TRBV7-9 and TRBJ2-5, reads DTGVSQNPRHKITKRGQNVTFRCDPISEHNRLYWYRQTLGQGPEFLTYFQNEAQLEKSRLLSDRFSAERPKGSFSTLEIQRTEQGDSAMYLCSSSSEKETQYFGPGTRLLVL.

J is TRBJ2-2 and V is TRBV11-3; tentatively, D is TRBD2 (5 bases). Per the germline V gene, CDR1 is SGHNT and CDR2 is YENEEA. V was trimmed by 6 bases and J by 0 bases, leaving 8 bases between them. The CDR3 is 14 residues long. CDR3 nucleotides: TGTGCCAGCAGTACGGGGACGAACACCGGGGAGCTGTTTTTT. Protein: CASSTGTNTGELFF.

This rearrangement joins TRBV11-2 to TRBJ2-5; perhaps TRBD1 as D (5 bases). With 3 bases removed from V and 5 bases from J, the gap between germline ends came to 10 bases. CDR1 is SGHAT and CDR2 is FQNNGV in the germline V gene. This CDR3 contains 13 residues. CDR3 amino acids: CASSFSPGETQYF. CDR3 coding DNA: TGTGCCAGCAGCTTTAGTCCAGGGGAGACCCAGTACTTC.

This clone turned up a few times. The CDR3 nucleotides are TGTGCCAGCAGTTTTAGGTTCGGACTAGCTCACAATGAGCAGTTCTTC. Protein sequence: CASSFRFGLAHNEQFF. The chain recombines TRBV6-6 with TRBJ2-1; the match to TRBD2 covers 8 bases. V shed 4 bases and J 5 bases; nucleotides not matched to a gene: 10. CDR3 length equals 16 residues. Looked up from germline, CDR1 is MNHNY and CDR2 is SVGAGI (reference sequence).

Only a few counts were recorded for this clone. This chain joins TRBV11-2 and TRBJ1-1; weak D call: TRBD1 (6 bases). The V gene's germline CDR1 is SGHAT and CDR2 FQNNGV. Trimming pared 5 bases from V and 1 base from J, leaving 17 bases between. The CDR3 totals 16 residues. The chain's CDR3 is CASSPGADRRNTEAFF. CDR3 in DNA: TGTGCCAGCAGCCCAGGAGCGGACAGAAGGAACACTGAAGCTTTCTTT. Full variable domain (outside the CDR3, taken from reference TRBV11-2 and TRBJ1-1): EAGVAQSPRYKIIEKRQSVAFWCNPISGHATLYWYQQILGQGPKLLIQFQNNGVVDDSQLPKDRFSAERLKGVDSTLKIQPAKLEDSAVYLCASSPGADRRNTEAFFGQGTRLTVV.

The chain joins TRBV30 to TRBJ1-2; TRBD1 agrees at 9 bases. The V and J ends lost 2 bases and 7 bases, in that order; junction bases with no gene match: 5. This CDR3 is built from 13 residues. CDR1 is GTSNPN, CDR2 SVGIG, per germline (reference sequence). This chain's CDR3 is CAWSFTGGRGYTF. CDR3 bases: TGTGCCTGGAGTTTTACAGGGGGCCGTGGCTACACCTTC.

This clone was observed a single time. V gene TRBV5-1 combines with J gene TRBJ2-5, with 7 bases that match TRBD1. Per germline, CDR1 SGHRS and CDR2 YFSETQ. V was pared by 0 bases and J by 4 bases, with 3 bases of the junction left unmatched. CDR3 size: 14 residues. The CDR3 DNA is TGCGCCAGCAGCTTGGGACAGGGTGGAGAGACCCAGTACTTC. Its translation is CASSLGQGGETQYF.

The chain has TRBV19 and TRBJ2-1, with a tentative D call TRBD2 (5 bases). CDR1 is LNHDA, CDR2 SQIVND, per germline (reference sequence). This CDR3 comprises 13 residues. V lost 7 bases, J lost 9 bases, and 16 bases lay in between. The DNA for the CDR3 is TGTGCCAGTATACCCCCCGAGGGAGTTGAGCAGTTCTTC. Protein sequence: CASIPPEGVEQFF. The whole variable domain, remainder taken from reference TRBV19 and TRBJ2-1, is DGGITQSPKYLFRKEGQNVTLSCEQNLNHDAMYWYRQDPGQGLRLIYYSQIVNDFQKGDIAEGYSVSREKKESFPLTVTSAQKNPTAFYLCASIPPEGVEQFFGPGTRLTVL.

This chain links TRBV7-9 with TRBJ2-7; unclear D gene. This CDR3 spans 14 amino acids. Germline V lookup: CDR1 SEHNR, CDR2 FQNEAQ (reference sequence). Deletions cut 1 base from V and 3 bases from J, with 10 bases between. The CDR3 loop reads CASSLGGGSYEQYF. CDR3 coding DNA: TGTGCCAGCAGCTTAGGAGGCGGCAGCTACGAGCAGTACTTC.

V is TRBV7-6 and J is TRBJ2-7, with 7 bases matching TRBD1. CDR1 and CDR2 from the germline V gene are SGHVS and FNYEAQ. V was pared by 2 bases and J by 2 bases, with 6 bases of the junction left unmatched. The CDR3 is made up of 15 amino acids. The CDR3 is CASSLSETGPYEQYF. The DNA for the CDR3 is TGTGCCAGCAGCTTATCGGAGACAGGGCCCTACGAGCAGTACTTC.

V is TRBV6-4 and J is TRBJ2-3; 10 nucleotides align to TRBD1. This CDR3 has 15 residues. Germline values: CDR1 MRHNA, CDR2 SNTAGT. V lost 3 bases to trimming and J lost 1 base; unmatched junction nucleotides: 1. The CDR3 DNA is TGTGCCAGCAGTGAGGGGACAGGGGGCACAGATACGCAGTATTTT. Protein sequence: CASSEGTGGTDTQYF.

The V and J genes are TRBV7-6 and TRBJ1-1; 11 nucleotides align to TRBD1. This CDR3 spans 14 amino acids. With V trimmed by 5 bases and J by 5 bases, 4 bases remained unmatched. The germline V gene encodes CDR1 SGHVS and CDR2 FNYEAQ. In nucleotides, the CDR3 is TGTGCCAGCAGCCTTGGACAGGGGGCTACTGAAGCTTTCTTT. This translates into CASSLGQGATEAFF.

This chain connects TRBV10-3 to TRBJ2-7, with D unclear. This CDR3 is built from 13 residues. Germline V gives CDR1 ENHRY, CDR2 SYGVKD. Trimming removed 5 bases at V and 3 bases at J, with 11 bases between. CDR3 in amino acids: CAISPDTHYEQYF. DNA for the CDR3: TGTGCCATCAGTCCCGACACCCACTACGAGCAGTACTTC.

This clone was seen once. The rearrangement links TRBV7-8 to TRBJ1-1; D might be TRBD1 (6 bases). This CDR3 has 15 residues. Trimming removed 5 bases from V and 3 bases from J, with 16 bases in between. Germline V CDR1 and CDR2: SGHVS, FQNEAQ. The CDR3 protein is CASSLELTGYTEAFF. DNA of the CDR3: TGTGCCAGCAGCCTTGAATTGACAGGTTACACTGAAGCTTTCTTT.

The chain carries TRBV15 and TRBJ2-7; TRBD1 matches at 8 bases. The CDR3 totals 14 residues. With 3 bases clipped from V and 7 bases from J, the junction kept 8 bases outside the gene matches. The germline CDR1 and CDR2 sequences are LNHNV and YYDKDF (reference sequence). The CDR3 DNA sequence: TGTGCCACCAGCAGTTGGACAGGGAGGAAGGAGCAGTACTTC. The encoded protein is CATSSWTGRKEQYF.